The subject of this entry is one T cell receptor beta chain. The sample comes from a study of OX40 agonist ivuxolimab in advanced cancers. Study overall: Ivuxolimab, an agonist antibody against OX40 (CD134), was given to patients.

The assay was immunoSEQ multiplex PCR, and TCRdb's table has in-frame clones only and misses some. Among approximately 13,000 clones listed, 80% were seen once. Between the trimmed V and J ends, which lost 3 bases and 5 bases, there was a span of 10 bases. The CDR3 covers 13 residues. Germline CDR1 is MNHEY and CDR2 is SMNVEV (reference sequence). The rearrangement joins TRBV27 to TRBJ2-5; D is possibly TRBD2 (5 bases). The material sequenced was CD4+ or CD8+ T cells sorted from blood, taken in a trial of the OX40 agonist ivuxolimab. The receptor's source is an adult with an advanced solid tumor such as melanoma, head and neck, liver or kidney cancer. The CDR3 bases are TGTGCCAGCAGTTTGCGGGCTTGGGAGACCCAGTACTTC. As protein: CASSLRAWETQYF.